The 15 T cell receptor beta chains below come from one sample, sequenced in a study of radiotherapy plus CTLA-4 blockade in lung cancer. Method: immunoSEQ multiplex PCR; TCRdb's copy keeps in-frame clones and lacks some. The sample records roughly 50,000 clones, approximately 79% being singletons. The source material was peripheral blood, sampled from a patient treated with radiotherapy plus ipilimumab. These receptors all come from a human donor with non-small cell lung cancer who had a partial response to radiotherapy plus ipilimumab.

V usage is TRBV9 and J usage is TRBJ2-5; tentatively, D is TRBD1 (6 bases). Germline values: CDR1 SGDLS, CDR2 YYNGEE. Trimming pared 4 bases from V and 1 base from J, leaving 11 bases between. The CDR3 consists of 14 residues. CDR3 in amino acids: CASSLGHLQETQYF. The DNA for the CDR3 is TGTGCCAGCAGCTTGGGACATCTCCAAGAGACCCAGTACTTC.

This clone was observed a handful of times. The CDR3 DNA follows: TGTGCCAGCAGCTTAGGACAGGGTGGGCCAAAACTGTTTTTT. Translating gives CASSLGQGGPKLFF. The chain joins TRBV7-9 to TRBJ1-4; 7 nucleotides agree with TRBD1. CDR1 and CDR2 (germline): SEHNR, FQNEAQ (reference sequence). The CDR3 length is 14 residues. V shed 1 base and J 10 bases; nucleotides not matched to a gene: 6. The full variable domain, in which reference TRBV7-9 and TRBJ1-4 provide the parts outside the CDR3, is DTGVSQNPRHKITKRGQNVTFRCDPISEHNRLYWYRQTLGQGPEFLTYFQNEAQLEKSRLLSDRFSAERPKGSFSTLEIQRTEQGDSAMYLCASSLGQGGPKLFFGSGTQLSVL.

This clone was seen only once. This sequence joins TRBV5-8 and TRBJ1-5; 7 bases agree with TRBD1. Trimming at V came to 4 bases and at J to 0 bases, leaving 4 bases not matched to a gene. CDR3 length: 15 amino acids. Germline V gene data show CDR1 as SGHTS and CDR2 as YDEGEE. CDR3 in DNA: TGTGCCAGCAGCGTGGGACAGTATAGCAATCAGCCCCAGCATTTT. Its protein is CASSVGQYSNQPQHF. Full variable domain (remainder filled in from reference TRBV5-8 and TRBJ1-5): EAGVTQSPTHLIKTRGQQATLRCSPISGHTSVYWYQQALGLGLQFLLWYDEGEERNRGNFPPRFSGRQFPNYSSELNVNALELEDSALYLCASSVGQYSNQPQHFGDGTRLSIL.

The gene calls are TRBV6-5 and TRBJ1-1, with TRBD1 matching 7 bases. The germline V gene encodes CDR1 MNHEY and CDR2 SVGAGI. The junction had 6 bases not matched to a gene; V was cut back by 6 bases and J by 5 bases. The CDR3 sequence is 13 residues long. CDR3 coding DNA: TGTGCCAGCAGGACAGGGTTTGAGACTGAAGCTTTCTTT. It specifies CASRTGFETEAFF.

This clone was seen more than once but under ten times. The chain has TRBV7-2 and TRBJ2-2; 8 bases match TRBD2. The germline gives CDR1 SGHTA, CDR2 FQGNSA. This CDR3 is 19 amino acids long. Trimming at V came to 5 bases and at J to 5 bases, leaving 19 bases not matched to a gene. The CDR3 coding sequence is TGTGCCAGCAGCCCGGGGGGAATGGGGCGGGGGGTCCAGACCGGGGAGCTGTTTTTT. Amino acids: CASSPGGMGRGVQTGELFF.

The CDR3 DNA sequence: TGTGCCAGCAGTACGGGACAGGGAAACACCATATATTTT. It is translated as CASSTGQGNTIYF. The rearrangement links TRBV6-6 to TRBJ1-3; 7 bases agree with TRBD1. This CDR3 has 13 amino acids. Germline V gene lookup returns CDR1 MNHNY and CDR2 SVGAGI (reference sequence). The J segment lost 4 bases and the V segment lost 5 bases, leaving 2 bases of the junction unmatched.

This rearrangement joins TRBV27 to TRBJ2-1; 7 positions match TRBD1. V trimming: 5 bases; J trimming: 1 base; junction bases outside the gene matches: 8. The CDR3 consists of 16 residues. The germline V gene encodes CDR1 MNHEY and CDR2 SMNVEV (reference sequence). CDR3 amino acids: CASSTSDRASYNEQFF. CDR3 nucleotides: TGTGCCAGCAGTACCTCCGACAGGGCGTCCTACAATGAGCAGTTCTTC.

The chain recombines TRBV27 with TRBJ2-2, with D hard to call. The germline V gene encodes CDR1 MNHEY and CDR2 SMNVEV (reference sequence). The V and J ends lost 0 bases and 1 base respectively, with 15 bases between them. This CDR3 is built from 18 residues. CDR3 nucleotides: TGTGCCAGCAGTTTATCTATCCCTGGTAGGAGGAACACCGGGGAGCTGTTTTTT. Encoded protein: CASSLSIPGRRNTGELFF.

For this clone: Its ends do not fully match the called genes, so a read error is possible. CDR3 protein: CANSLATGDPTYGYTF. The CDR3 nucleotides read TGTGCCAACAGCTTGGCCACAGGGGACCCTACCTATGGCTACACCTTC. J is TRBJ1-2 and V is TRBV5-6; 7 bases align to TRBD1. The V gene's germline CDR1 is SGHDT and CDR2 YYEEEE. The CDR3 contains 16 residues.

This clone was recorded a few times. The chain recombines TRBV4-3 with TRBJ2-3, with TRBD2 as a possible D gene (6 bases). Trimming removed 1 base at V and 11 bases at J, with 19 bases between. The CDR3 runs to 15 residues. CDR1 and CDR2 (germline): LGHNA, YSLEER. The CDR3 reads CASSQAGLPPIGQYF. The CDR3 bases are TGCGCCAGCAGCCAAGCGGGACTTCCTCCTATAGGGCAGTATTTT.

The CDR3 loop is CASSLATGEETQYF. In DNA, the CDR3 is TGTGCCAGCAGCTTGGCTACAGGGGAAGAGACCCAGTACTTC. The V gene is TRBV5-4, the J gene TRBJ2-5, with TRBD1 matching over 7 bases. The CDR3 extends over 14 amino acids. From germline, CDR1 is SGHNT and CDR2 YYREEE (reference sequence). V gave up 0 bases and J gave up 3 bases; unmatched junction bases: 2.

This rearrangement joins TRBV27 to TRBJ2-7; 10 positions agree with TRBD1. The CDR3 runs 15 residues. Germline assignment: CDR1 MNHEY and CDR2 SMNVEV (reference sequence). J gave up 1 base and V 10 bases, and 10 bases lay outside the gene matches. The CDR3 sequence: CATSPGQGVSYEQYF. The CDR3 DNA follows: TGTGCCACCAGCCCCGGACAGGGGGTTTCCTACGAGCAGTACTTC.

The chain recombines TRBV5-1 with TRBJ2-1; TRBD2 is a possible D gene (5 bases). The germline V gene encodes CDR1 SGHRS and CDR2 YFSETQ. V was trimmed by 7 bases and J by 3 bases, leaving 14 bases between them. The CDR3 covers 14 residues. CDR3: CASALSRDYNEQFF. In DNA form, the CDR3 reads TGCGCCAGCGCACTTTCCCGGGACTACAATGAGCAGTTCTTC. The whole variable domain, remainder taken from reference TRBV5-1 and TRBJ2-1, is KAGVTQTPRYLIKTRGQQVTLSCSPISGHRSVSWYQQTPGQGLQFLFEYFSETQRNKGNFPGRFSGRQFSNSRSEMNVSTLELGDSALYLCASALSRDYNEQFFGPGTRLTVL.

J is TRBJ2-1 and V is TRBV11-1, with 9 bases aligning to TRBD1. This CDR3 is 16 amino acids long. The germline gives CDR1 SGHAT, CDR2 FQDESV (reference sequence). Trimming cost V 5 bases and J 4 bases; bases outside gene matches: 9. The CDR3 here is CASSLRQGGNYNEQFF. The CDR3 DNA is TGTGCCAGCAGCCTAAGACAGGGGGGGAATTACAATGAGCAGTTCTTC.

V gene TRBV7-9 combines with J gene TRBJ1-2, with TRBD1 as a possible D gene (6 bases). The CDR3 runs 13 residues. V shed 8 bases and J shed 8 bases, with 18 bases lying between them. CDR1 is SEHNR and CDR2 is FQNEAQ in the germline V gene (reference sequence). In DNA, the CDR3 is TGTGCCAGCGGGACACAAAACTACGGAGGCTACACCTTC. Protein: CASGTQNYGGYTF. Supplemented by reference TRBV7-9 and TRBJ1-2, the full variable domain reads DTGVSQNPRHKITKRGQNVTFRCDPISEHNRLYWYRQTLGQGPEFLTYFQNEAQLEKSRLLSDRFSAERPKGSFSTLEIQRTEQGDSAMYLCASGTQNYGGYTFGSGTRLTVV.